These 30 T cell receptor beta chains came from one sample sequenced in a study of naive and memory T cell subsets. An equimolar mix of two oligonucleotides served as the beta constant-region primer for TRBC1 and TRBC2. Ligated cDNA was amplified by four rounds of PCR with nested alpha and beta constant-region primers and SP2. One entry per CDR3 protein results from TCRdb running MiXCR on the UMI-ligation and nested PCR reads. The data hold roughly 17,000 distinct CDR3 sequences, with approximately 9.4% observed a single time. The specimen was central memory CD8+ T cells from blood. The receptor set was obtained from a human donor in good health.

V and J are TRBV19 and TRBJ1-1; D call uncertain. The CDR3 totals 16 residues. Per germline, CDR1 LNHDA and CDR2 SQIVND (reference sequence). The V end was cut by 0 bases, the J end by 1 base, with 12 bases between. The CDR3 is CASSIEGPKGNTEAFF. The CDR3 DNA follows: TGTGCCAGTAGTATAGAAGGGCCCAAAGGGAACACTGAAGCTTTCTTT.

This clonotype was detected a few times. The rearrangement uses TRBV7-3 and TRBJ1-2; no definite D call. Germline V gives CDR1 SGHTA, CDR2 FQGTGA. Trimming took 7 bases from V and 8 from J, leaving 17 bases between them. The CDR3 runs 13 residues. For the CDR3, the DNA is TGTGCCAGCACCCCAGACTCCCGCATCGGCTACACCTTC. Encoded protein: CASTPDSRIGYTF. Full variable domain (outside the CDR3, taken from reference TRBV7-3 and TRBJ1-2): GAGVSQTPSNKVTEKGKYVELRCDPISGHTALYWYRQSLGQGPEFLIYFQGTGAADDSGLPNDRFFAVRPEGSVSTLKIQRTERGDSAVYLCASTPDSRIGYTFGSGTRLTVV.

This clonotype was observed at least ten times. This chain uses TRBV20-1 with TRBJ2-1, with TRBD2 matching over 10 bases. The CDR3 runs 14 residues. The ends lost 5 bases at V and 5 bases at J; junction bases unmatched: 6. CDR1 and CDR2 (germline): DFQATT, SNEGSKA (reference sequence). The CDR3 nucleotides read TGCAGTGCTCCTACTAGCGGGGATCACAATGAGCAGTTCTTC. It is translated as CSAPTSGDHNEQFF.

This clonotype was picked up many times. The rearrangement joins TRBV6-2 or TRBV6-3 to TRBJ2-6; D is unresolved. The CDR3 is 16 residues long. Germline CDR1 is MNHEY and CDR2 is SVGEGT. V was pared by 2 bases and J by 4 bases, with 12 bases between. This CDR3 is CASSYGFLYGANVLTF. As DNA, the CDR3 is TGTGCCAGCAGTTACGGATTTCTCTACGGGGCCAACGTCCTGACTTTC.

This clonotype was seen ten or more times. The chain recombines TRBV4-3 with TRBJ2-5; TRBD1 might be the D (5 bases). Germline values: CDR1 LGHNA, CDR2 YSLEER. There are 16 residues in the CDR3. V lost 1 base to trimming and J lost 7 bases, with 19 bases between them. CDR3 nucleotides: TGCGCCAGCAGCCAAGTCTACCGCAAGGCTGGGGCGACCCAGTACTTC. This translates into CASSQVYRKAGATQYF.

This clonotype was seen more than once but under ten times. The V gene is TRBV4-3, the J gene TRBJ2-7, with D tentatively TRBD2 (7 bases). The CDR3 has 18 amino acids. V lost 1 base and J lost 0, with 19 bases in between. The germline CDR1 and CDR2 sequences are LGHNA and YSLEER. The CDR3 DNA is TGCGCCAGCAGCCAAGTAGGGGGGAGCGGGGCCGGCTCCTACGAGCAGTACTTC. It translates to CASSQVGGSGAGSYEQYF.

V gene TRBV6-4 combines with J gene TRBJ2-2, with D perhaps matching TRBD1 (6 bases). V was pared by 0 bases and J by 3 bases, with 14 bases between. The V gene's germline CDR1 is MRHNA and CDR2 SNTAGT. The CDR3 is 17 amino acids. CDR3 in amino acids: CASSDSNDRTDTGELFF. DNA of the CDR3: TGTGCCAGCAGTGACTCGAACGACAGGACAGACACCGGGGAGCTGTTTTTT.

This clonotype was seen only a few times. The chain links TRBV11-3 to TRBJ2-7; 13 bases fit TRBD2. V trimming: 5 bases; J trimming: 2 bases; junction bases outside the gene matches: 6. Germline CDR1 SGHNT, CDR2 YENEEA. CDR3 length: 16 residues. This CDR3 reads CASSPRTSGRAYEQYF. The DNA for the CDR3 is TGTGCCAGCAGCCCCCGGACTAGCGGGAGAGCCTACGAGCAGTACTTC.

This clonotype was found many times. DNA for the CDR3: TGTGCCAGCAGTGAACAAACTAGCGGGGGAGGCACAGATACGCAGTATTTT. This encodes CASSEQTSGGGTDTQYF. V gene TRBV6-4 combines with J gene TRBJ2-3; 11 nucleotides match TRBD2. Germline values: CDR1 MRHNA, CDR2 SNTAGT. This CDR3 contains 17 residues. Trimming removed 3 bases from V and 1 base from J; junction bases left unmatched: 6.

By sample fraction, this clonotype is medium-sized (0.01 to 0.1%). This sequence joins TRBV12-3 or TRBV12-4 and TRBJ2-3, with TRBD2 identical over 7 bases. Trimming at V came to 6 bases and at J to 1 base, leaving 4 bases not matched to a gene. The CDR3 contains 14 residues. The CDR3 DNA follows: TGTGCCAGCAGCGGCCTAGCGGGCACAGATACGCAGTATTTT. Protein: CASSGLAGTDTQYF.

This clonotype was picked up a small number of times. CDR3 bases: TGTGCCAGCAGTCCCACATCCGAAGCTTTCTTT. Amino acid sequence: CASSPTSEAFF. The chain recombines TRBV12-3 or TRBV12-4 with TRBJ1-1; D gene uncertain. V lost 5 bases and J lost 8, with 9 bases in between. The CDR3 is made up of 11 amino acids.

This clonotype was counted many times. This chain joins TRBV6-5 and TRBJ2-2; no firm D call. Germline V CDR1 and CDR2: MNHEY, SVGAGI. Trimming cost V 5 bases and J 6 bases, with 7 bases left between them. This CDR3 has 12 residues. CDR3 loop: CASSEFPGELFF. The DNA of the CDR3 is TGTGCCAGCAGTGAGTTTCCCGGGGAGCTGTTTTTT.

The chain recombines TRBV30 with TRBJ1-2; the D is unclear. This CDR3 region has 13 residues. Trimming shortened V by 0 bases and J by 2 bases, and 7 bases separated the two germline ends. Germline CDR1 is GTSNPN and CDR2 is SVGIG (reference sequence). The CDR3 spells CAWSVTENYGYTF. CDR3 sequence (DNA): TGTGCCTGGAGTGTAACGGAGAACTATGGCTACACCTTC.

The V gene is TRBV11-3, the J gene TRBJ2-3; the D gene is possibly TRBD2 (6 bases). The CDR3 totals 19 residues. V was clipped by 4 bases and J by 2 bases, with 25 bases between them. The germline gives CDR1 SGHNT, CDR2 YENEEA. The CDR3 here is CASSSRSGPEASITDTQYF. The CDR3 region has the DNA TGTGCCAGCAGCTCAAGAAGCGGGCCGGAGGCTTCCATCACAGATACGCAGTATTTT.

V and J are TRBV20-1 and TRBJ2-7; TRBD2 matches at 10 bases. The junction had 5 bases not matched to a gene; V was cut back by 6 bases and J by 3 bases. CDR1 and CDR2 (germline): DFQATT, SNEGSKA (reference sequence). The CDR3 covers 13 residues. CDR3 in DNA: TGCAGTGCCACCGGGACTAGCGACTACGAGCAGTACTTC. Amino acid sequence: CSATGTSDYEQYF.

The chain links TRBV2 to TRBJ1-2, with D unclear. V was pared by 6 bases and J by 8 bases, with 13 bases between. The CDR3 has 12 amino acids. Germline V gene sequence: CDR1 SNHLY, CDR2 FYNNEI. The CDR3 loop is CASRPKGVGYTF. DNA for the CDR3: TGTGCCAGCAGACCCAAGGGCGTCGGCTACACCTTC. The full variable domain, rest sourced from reference TRBV2 and TRBJ1-2, is EPEVTQTPSHQVTQMGQEVILRCVPISNHLYFYWYRQILGQKVEFLVSFYNNEISEKSEIFDDQFSVERPDGSNFTLKIRSTKLEDSAMYFCASRPKGVGYTFGSGTRLTVV.

This clonotype was counted many times. The chain employs TRBV20-1 and TRBJ2-1; D gene ambiguous. V gave up 5 bases and J gave up 1 base, with 15 bases separating them. Looked up from germline, CDR1 is DFQATT and CDR2 is SNEGSKA (reference sequence). The CDR3 is 15 amino acids. This CDR3 reads CSAALAERSYNEQFF. CDR3 nucleotides: TGCAGTGCTGCCCTGGCGGAAAGGTCCTACAATGAGCAGTTCTTC.

The V call is TRBV9, the J call TRBJ1-3; D ambiguous. V was trimmed by 0 bases and J by 3 bases, leaving 7 bases between them. CDR3 length equals 14 residues. Germline V lookup: CDR1 SGDLS, CDR2 YYNGEE. The CDR3 protein is CASSVAGYGNTIYF. The CDR3 DNA reads as TGTGCCAGCAGCGTAGCGGGGTATGGAAACACCATATATTTT.

The chain has TRBV28 and TRBJ1-2; 8 bases align to TRBD1. V dropped 4 bases and J dropped 7; count of bases not matched to a gene: 17. The germline V gene has CDR1 MDHEN and CDR2 SYDVKM. The CDR3 is 17 residues long. CDR3 loop: CASSSLGTGRGLGGYTF. CDR3 sequence (DNA): TGTGCCAGCAGTTCCTTGGGTACTGGCAGGGGGCTGGGTGGCTACACCTTC.

V and J are TRBV6-2 or TRBV6-3 and TRBJ2-7, with D unresolved. The CDR3 loop spans 12 amino acids. Trimming took off 0 bases at V and 4 bases at J, with 4 bases between the two ends. Germline CDR1 MNHEY, CDR2 SVGEGT. The CDR3 nucleotides read TGTGCCAGCAGTTACTCTCAGTACGAGCAGTACTTC. Its translation: CASSYSQYEQYF.

In this sample, this clonotype turned up many times. The chain couples TRBV19 to TRBJ2-2; unclear D gene. Trimming shortened V by 10 bases and J by 3 bases, and 15 bases separated the two germline ends. Germline V lookup: CDR1 LNHDA, CDR2 SQIVND (reference sequence). The CDR3 contains 14 residues. The CDR3 region is CATSAPGDTGELFF. In nucleotides, the CDR3 is TGTGCCACCTCGGCCCCCGGCGACACCGGGGAGCTGTTTTTT.

CDR3 sequence (DNA): TGCGCCAGCAGCCAAGATGCTAGTGCAGGGGCAGATACGCAGTATTTT. Translated: CASSQDASAGADTQYF. The chain links TRBV4-3 to TRBJ2-3, with D perhaps TRBD1 (6 bases). Germline CDR1 LGHNA, CDR2 YSLEER. The CDR3 is 16 amino acids. V lost 0 bases, J lost 4 bases, and 14 bases lay in between.

This clonotype was counted at least ten times. This rearrangement joins TRBV6-2 or TRBV6-3 to TRBJ2-7, with 11 bases lining up with TRBD2. Germline CDR1 is MNHEY and CDR2 is SVGEGT. The CDR3 contains 16 residues. Germline trimming cut 6 bases from V and 6 bases from J; bases unmatched to any gene: 13. The CDR3 sequence: CASRPLAGGDRGEQYF. CDR3 sequence (DNA): TGTGCCAGCAGACCGCTAGCGGGAGGCGACAGAGGCGAGCAGTACTTC.

This clonotype is categorized as medium-sized. The chain is built from TRBV6-1 and TRBJ1-6, with D possibly TRBD1 on 5 matching bases. Germline CDR1 reads MNHNS; CDR2 reads SASEGT. This CDR3 comprises 15 residues. Between the trimmed V and J ends, which lost 4 bases and 7 bases, there was a span of 14 bases. The CDR3 region is CASSAQVGTNSPLHF. The CDR3 nucleotides are TGTGCCAGCAGTGCCCAGGTCGGGACGAATTCACCCCTCCACTTT.

Ten or more counts support this clonotype. The genes are TRBV25-1 and TRBJ2-5, with 10 bases fitting TRBD2. With V trimmed by 1 base and J by 2 bases, 1 base remained unmatched. The CDR3 covers 15 residues. CDR1 is MGHDK, CDR2 SYGVNS, per germline. The CDR3 spells CASSESTSGQETQYF. CDR3 sequence (DNA): TGTGCCAGCAGTGAATCGACTAGCGGGCAAGAGACCCAGTACTTC.

V usage is TRBV7-9 and J usage is TRBJ1-1, with D perhaps matching TRBD1 (5 bases). V lost 5 bases and J lost 3, with 19 bases in between. In germline, CDR1 is SEHNR, CDR2 FQNEAQ (reference sequence). The CDR3 sequence is 16 residues long. CDR3 DNA: TGTGCCAGCAGCCCAGGGATAGGGATGAATGACACTGAAGCTTTCTTT. Residues: CASSPGIGMNDTEAFF.

This clonotype occurred many times. The chain combines TRBV28 with TRBJ1-1, with a tentative D call TRBD1 (5 bases). The germline gives CDR1 MDHEN, CDR2 SYDVKM. The CDR3 has 13 residues. With 6 bases removed from V and 6 bases from J, the gap between germline ends came to 14 bases. For the CDR3, the DNA is TGTGCCAGCAGCAAAAGGGGTATTTCTGAAGCTTTCTTT. This translates into CASSKRGISEAFF.

In this sample, this clonotype turned up a few times. V gene TRBV20-1 combines with J gene TRBJ2-3, with TRBD2 matching over 9 bases. V was clipped by 6 bases and J by 2 bases; unmatched bases: 9. CDR1 and CDR2 (germline): DFQATT, SNEGSKA (reference sequence). The CDR3 runs to 15 residues. The CDR3 loop is CSAWVLAGNTDTQYF. The CDR3 bases are TGCAGTGCCTGGGTCCTAGCGGGGAACACAGATACGCAGTATTTT.

This clonotype was counted ten times or more. The V call is TRBV6-2 or TRBV6-3, the J call TRBJ2-3; tentatively, D is TRBD2 (6 bases). CDR3 length equals 13 residues. CDR1 is MNHEY and CDR2 is SVGEGT in the germline V gene. V lost 8 bases and J 2 bases, leaving 11 bases between the germline ends. The CDR3 protein is CASGGEITDTQYF. The DNA of the CDR3 is TGTGCCAGCGGAGGGGAAATCACAGATACGCAGTATTTT.

J is TRBJ2-5 and V is TRBV7-8; tentative D call: TRBD1 (5 bases). The germline CDR1 and CDR2 sequences are SGHVS and FQNEAQ. The CDR3 has 15 residues. The germline V and J ends were trimmed by 5 bases and 7 bases, with 20 bases remaining between them. The CDR3 DNA reads as TGTGCCAGCAGCGCAAGGCAGGGCCCCTCGGGGACCCAGTACTTC. Encoded protein: CASSARQGPSGTQYF. The full variable domain, completed using reference TRBV7-8 and TRBJ2-5, is GAGVSQSPRYKVAKRGQDVALRCDPISGHVSLFWYQQALGQGPEFLTYFQNEAQLDKSGLPSDRFFAERPEGSVSTLKIQRTQQEDSAVYLCASSARQGPSGTQYFGPGTRLLVL.